The clone carrying this T cell receptor (beta chain) was seen repeatedly, ten times or more. The data were obtained in a study of identical twins. The cDNA had a unique molecular identifier and a template-switch universal primer site. TCRdb ran MiXCR on the 5' RACE reads and lists one entry per CDR3 protein. The sample lists 200,000 to 300,000 distinct CDR3 sequences; roughly 12% were seen once. The CDR3 has 13 amino acids. Trimming cost V 8 bases and J 0 bases, with 9 bases left between them. Germline V gene lookup returns CDR1 LNHNV and CDR2 YYDKDF (reference sequence). These data were also reused for a study on yellow fever vaccine responses in identical twins. That source reports: In identical twins, vaccine T cell responses appeared partly shared and partly individual.

This receptor was identified in a woman aged 18-35 years in good health. The chain joins TRBV15 to TRBJ2-3, with D possibly matching TRBD2 (5 bases). The specimen was memory (CD45RO+) T cells sorted from blood. The CDR3 bases are TGTGCCACCGCTGAGGGTAGCACAGATACGCAGTATTTT. Encoded protein: CATAEGSTDTQYF.